This T cell receptor (beta chain) was recovered during a study of T cells in Graves' hyperthyroidism and ophthalmopathy (dated 2019 in TCRdb). Regarding the study in general: Peripheral blood was collected at initial diagnosis, before any treatment. After sampling, hyperthyroidism patients received methimazole starting at 30 mg daily, and ophthalmopathy patients received high-dose intravenous methylprednisolone. The study also compared thyroid tissue and blood T-cell repertoires from about six Graves' hyperthyroidism patients. An independent validation cohort of around 20 hyperthyroidism patients and over 15 patients who later progressed to ophthalmopathy tested prospective prediction of ophthalmopathy. A discovery cohort of about 96 patients, fewer than 50 with Graves' ophthalmopathy and roughly 59 with stable Graves' hyperthyroidism, was used to find distinguishing TCR V-J signatures. The 100 discovery patients were randomly split 7:3 into training and test sets. According to the paper, TCR Vbeta CDR3 sequencing was carried out on 135 peripheral blood samples, which came from 40 to 45 ophthalmopathy, around 74 hyperthyroidism and around 17 progressor patients. Broad study findings and their caveats: Most expanded thyroid clonotypes (frequency above 0.001) were also detected in blood, suggesting blood repertoires may reflect thyroid immune responses. In validation, progression to ophthalmopathy was predicted by the model with 70% to 71% sensitivity and about 72% specificity, a median of around 6.5 months before onset. No statistical method was used to set the sample size in advance, and investigators knew the group allocation. A model built on a 13 V-J signature distinguished ophthalmopathy from stable hyperthyroidism, reaching roughly 88% sensitivity and around 81% specificity in cross-validation and 80%/75% in testing.

This clonotype was observed at least ten times. Its antigen target is currently unknown. Base qualities are not recorded, but no much larger clone differs from it by a single base. The TCR beta CDR3 regions were amplified from RNA transcripts. For the first round of RT-PCR on the TCR CDR3, the HTBI primer set was used together with the Qiagen OneStep RT-PCR kit. The libraries were constructed in a second round of multiplex PCR and then size-selected and purified. Libraries were sequenced paired-end with 100 bp reads on an Illumina HiSeq2000. Processing in the source paper ran as follows. SOAPnuke was used to process the raw data, throwing out any read that contained adapters or uncalled bases, had a mean Phred below 15, or lacked an exact constant-primer or identifier match. High-quality paired reads were merged using COPE v1.2.5, and each unique nucleotide sequence was defined as a clonotype. MiTCR v1.1 was used to align clonotypes to the IMGT TRBV, TRBD and TRBJ reference segments. The analysis included only V-J combinations with a frequency above 0.0001, which together covered more than 99% of the repertoires. A TCS score was defined as the ratio between F50 (clonal expansion) and ExV (chaos), using BLOSUM62-based TCRdist between CDR3 peptides within each V-J. Welch's t-statistics and random forest reduced 514 V-J features to around 14, which were used in a naive Bayes classifier (R e1071). The raw public reads went through TCRdb reprocessing: fastp at Q25, MiXCR clone calling, in-frame beta chains kept. Under each unique CDR3 protein, matching rows form one entry showing the most common genes and DNA. Clone size and V and J calls follow TCRdb, not the original study. Counted in this sample were some 550,000 distinct CDR3 sequences; about 16% of them appeared once. Roughly 3% of the sample belongs to the ten largest clones.

Moderately to severely active disease, a Clinical Activity Score of at least 3, a NOSPECS grade of at least 4, and a duration under 3 months were present in ophthalmopathy patients. The study excluded patients with uncontrolled infections, other autoimmune diseases, pregnancy or lactation. Clinical symptoms, serum thyroxine and TRAb, thyroid ultrasound, and orbital computed tomography formed the basis for the diagnoses. PBMCs were isolated from about 9 ml of fresh peripheral blood by Ficoll-Paque density gradient centrifugation. Total RNA was extracted with Trizol reagent, and quality was checked on an Agilent 2100 Bioanalyzer. This TCR was sampled from a woman aged 40 to 49 with Graves' ophthalmopathy. The sequenced sample consisted of blood.

In nucleotides, the sequence is TGTGCCTGGAGTGCAGGGATGAATACGCAGTATTTT. Translated, it gives CAWSAGMNTQYF. The chain was built from TRBV30 and TRBJ2-3, with TRBD1 as a weak D call on 5 bases. The CDR3 spans 12 residues, from the cysteine through the phenylalanine. Of the read, only the CDR3 DNA is kept; its 36 bases are in frame from base 1. The V and J ends are trimmed by 1 base and 7 bases, leaving 9 bases between them. The germline V gene (reference sequence) specifies GTSNPN as CDR1 and SVGIG as CDR2.